This note documents a single TCR beta chain sequence. Its antigen is unidentified. The data were taken from a study of OX40 agonist ivuxolimab in advanced cancers. In the study overall: Among those enrolled, mean age was approximately 62 years (range about 23 to 90) and 75% to 90% were male.

The V gene's germline CDR1 is KGHSH and CDR2 LQKENI. V lost 3 bases and J 0 bases, leaving 6 bases between the germline ends. CDR3 length: 15 amino acids. Profiled with immunoSEQ multiplex PCR; TCRdb holds only in-frame clones, not every one. The sample includes 100,000 to 150,000 clones, roughly 92% of them seen just once. Whole-study findings and limits: Normalized expansion of T-cell clones was also low for some nonresponders. On average, CD8+ T cells showed a greater number of expanded clones than CD4+. Partial responders dosed at 0.1-3.0 mg/kg displayed clonal expansion ranking among the lowest.

The source was CD4+ or CD8+ T cells sorted from blood, collected in a trial of the OX40 agonist ivuxolimab. The TCR was taken from an adult with an advanced solid tumor such as melanoma, head and neck, liver or kidney cancer. V and J are TRBV18 and TRBJ2-6; no definite D call. The CDR3 nucleotides are TGTGCCAGCTCACCCGCCGCCTCTGGGGCCAACGTCCTGACTTTC. Residues: CASSPAASGANVLTF.